This T cell receptor beta chain was sequenced for a study of Graves' ophthalmopathy and Graves' hyperthyroidism. Study summary: Hyperthyroidism was classified as stable if no ophthalmopathy occurred within 18 months of follow-up.

Transcripts of RNA were the source for amplifying TCR beta CDR3 regions. First-round RT-PCR employed HTBI primers, with a second-round multiplex PCR after it. TCRdb passed the multiplex PCR reads through MiXCR, listing each CDR3 protein once. The sample consists of around 1.1 million distinct CDR3 sequences, 35% to 40% of them appearing once. A word on this clonotype: What it binds is unknown.

CDR1 ENHRY and CDR2 SYGVKD come from the germline V gene. V shed 7 bases and J shed 0 bases, with 10 bases lying between them. The length of the CDR3 is 14 residues. Study results and limitations: Ophthalmopathy versus stable hyperthyroidism: 13-signature model gave 87.88% sensitivity, less than 83% specificity.

The sequence was obtained from an adult man with Graves' hyperthyroidism. Sequencing used peripheral blood or thyroid tissue (not recorded which). The chain is built from TRBV10-3 and TRBJ1-3; D is uncertain. Written as DNA, the CDR3 is TGTGCCATCAAGCTGACACTCTCTGGAAACACCATATATTTT. Residues: CAIKLTLSGNTIYF.